The T cell receptor (beta chain) under discussion was sequenced for a study of cytomegalovirus exposure and HLA in healthy donors (dated by TCRdb to 2016 to 2017). Concerning the study at large: According to a later analysis, one platform produced both the 110 or so validation repertoires and the approximately 660 repertoires of the first cohort. The study aimed to test whether cataloging public T cell receptors could reveal signatures of past pathogen exposure. Along with the 666-subject first cohort, a separate validation cohort of over a hundred different subjects was used. To predict cytomegalovirus infection status, the study combined high-throughput TCR immunosequencing, statistical association of individual TCRs with disease status, and machine learning. What the study reported, not specific to this receptor: According to the authors, the approach could potentially be generalized to other disease states and immunological phenotypes. Three of the identified cytomegalovirus-associated TCR beta chains were confirmed in vitro to be specific for cytomegalovirus antigens. Subsequent analysis determined that TCRs grouped into clusters in the first cohort also showed a tendency toward co-occurrence across the 120 validation repertoires, and 94% of cluster scores exceeded 0. A total of 150 to 200 TCR beta chains were listed by the study as associated with cytomegalovirus. A later analysis lacked HLA typing for the validation cohort, so it scored co-occurrence in that cohort across all 120 or so repertoires. Cytomegalovirus status was reported to be diagnosed by the classifier with high specificity and sensitivity in both the original and validation cohorts. While some public TCRs were present in many individuals, most TCR sequences turned up only very rarely across donors.

The library was built by means of the immunoSEQ multiplex PCR assay. For the original study's pipeline: A statistical classification framework was built to diagnose cytomegalovirus status from the catalog of TCR beta chain sequences. TCRdb holds this immuneACCESS table with in-frame rearrangements only. Some clones are missing; in checked studies, unresolved V genes explain under half, and the rest has no known cause. V, J and clone size derive from that table, while D and trimming were established from the DNA sequence. The sample table records approximately 230,000 clones; roughly 87% of these occur just once. The ten most abundant clones make up around 12% of the sample. Donors formed part of the validation cohort, which comprised 120 subjects and was distinct from the first cohort of under 850 subjects. The CDR3 runs 14 residues from the cysteine to the phenylalanine. Of all the DNA, just the CDR3 is kept, 42 bases in frame from base 1. The germline V gene encodes CDR1 SGHRS and CDR2 YFSETQ. Trimming takes 3 bases from V and 8 bases from J, and the germline ends sit 17 bases apart.

Remarks on this clone: Its antigen target is currently unknown. No qualities accompany the bases; no much larger clone lies one base away.

This TCR was sampled from a young man in good health and CMV-seropositive. The material sequenced was PBMCs. This receptor chain uses TRBV5-1 and TRBJ1-2, and perhaps TRBD1 as D gene, on 5 matching bases. This receptor carries the CDR3 CASSSRVSGGGYTF. The DNA sequence is as follows: TGCGCCAGCAGCTCGCGGGTCTCGGGGGGAGGCTACACCTTC. With the rest looked up from the reference TRBV5-1 and TRBJ1-2 genes rather than sequenced, the full variable domain is KAGVTQTPRYLIKTRGQQVTLSCSPISGHRSVSWYQQTPGQGLQFLFEYFSETQRNKGNFPGRFSGRQFSNSRSEMNVSTLELGDSALYLCASSSRVSGGGYTFGSGTRLTVV.